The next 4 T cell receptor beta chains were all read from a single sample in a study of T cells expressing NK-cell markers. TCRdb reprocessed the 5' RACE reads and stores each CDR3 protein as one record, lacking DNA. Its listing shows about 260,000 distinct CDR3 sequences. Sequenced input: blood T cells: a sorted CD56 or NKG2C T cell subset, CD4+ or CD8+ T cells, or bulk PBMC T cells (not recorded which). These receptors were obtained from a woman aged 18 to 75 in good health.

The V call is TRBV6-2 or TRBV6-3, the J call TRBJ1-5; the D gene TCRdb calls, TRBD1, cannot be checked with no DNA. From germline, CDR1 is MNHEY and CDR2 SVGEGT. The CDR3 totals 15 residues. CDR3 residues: CASSSPRGNLQPQHF.

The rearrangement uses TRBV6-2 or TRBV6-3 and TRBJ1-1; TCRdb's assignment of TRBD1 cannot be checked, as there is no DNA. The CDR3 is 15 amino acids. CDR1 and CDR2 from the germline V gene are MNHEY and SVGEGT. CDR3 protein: CASHRDTLKFPEAFF.

CDR3: CASSSPGVDPGEAFF. V and J are TRBV7-3 and TRBJ1-1; TCRdb returns TRBD1, unconfirmable since there is no DNA. This CDR3 is 15 amino acids long. The germline V gene encodes CDR1 SGHTA and CDR2 FQGTGA. Filled out from reference TRBV7-3 and TRBJ1-1, the complete variable domain reads GAGVSQTPSNKVTEKGKYVELRCDPISGHTALYWYRQSLGQGPEFLIYFQGTGAADDSGLPNDRFFAVRPEGSVSTLKIQRTERGDSAVYLCASSSPGVDPGEAFFGQGTRLTVV.

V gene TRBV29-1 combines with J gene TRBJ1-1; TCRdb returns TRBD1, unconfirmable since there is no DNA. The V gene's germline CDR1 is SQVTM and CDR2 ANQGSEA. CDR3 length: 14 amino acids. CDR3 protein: CSVSTGGGGTEAFF.